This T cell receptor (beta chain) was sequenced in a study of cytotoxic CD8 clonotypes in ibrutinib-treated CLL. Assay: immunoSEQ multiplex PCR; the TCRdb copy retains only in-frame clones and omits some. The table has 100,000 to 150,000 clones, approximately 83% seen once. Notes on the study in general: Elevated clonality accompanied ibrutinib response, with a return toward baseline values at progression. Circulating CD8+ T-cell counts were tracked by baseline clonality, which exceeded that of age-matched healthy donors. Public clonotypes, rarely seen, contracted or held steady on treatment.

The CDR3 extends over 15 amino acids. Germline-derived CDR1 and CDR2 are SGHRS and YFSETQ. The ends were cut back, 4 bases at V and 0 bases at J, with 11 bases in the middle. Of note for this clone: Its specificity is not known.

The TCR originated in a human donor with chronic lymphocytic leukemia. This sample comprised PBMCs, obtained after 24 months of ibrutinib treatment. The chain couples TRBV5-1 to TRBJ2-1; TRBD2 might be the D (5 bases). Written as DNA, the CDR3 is TGCGCCAGCAGCGTTACTAGTGTCTCCTACAATGAGCAGTTCTTC. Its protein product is CASSVTSVSYNEQFF.